Presented here are 3 T cell receptor beta chains from one specimen sequenced in a study of T cells in localized non-small cell lung cancer. TCRdb's table, derived via immunoSEQ multiplex PCR, lists solely in-frame clones and lacks some. Of about 48,000 clones in the sample, about 72% were seen once. This specimen was peripheral blood, taken before any cancer treatment. The receptors originated from a man between 40 and 75 years old with stage I squamous cell lung carcinoma.

The chain combines TRBV14 with TRBJ2-7; 10 positions agree with TRBD2. The ends lost 3 bases at V and 0 bases at J; junction bases unmatched: 17. CDR1 is SGHDN, CDR2 FVKESK, per germline. The CDR3 is 20 amino acids. The CDR3 nucleotides read TGTGCCAGCAGCCAGCCCTCTAGCGGGGGCTTCTTGCCCGTCTCCTACGAGCAGTACTTC. As protein: CASSQPSSGGFLPVSYEQYF.

Here the CDR3 DNA reads TGTGCCAGCAGCTTAGGAGGACTAGCGGGGACCTACGAGCAGTACTTC. Amino acids: CASSLGGLAGTYEQYF. The chain uses TRBV11-2 and TRBJ2-7, with 12 bases fitting TRBD2. The CDR3 has 16 amino acids. V was clipped by 1 base and J by 2 bases; unmatched bases: 3. Per germline, CDR1 SGHAT and CDR2 FQNNGV.

The chain carries TRBV5-5 and TRBJ2-3; either TRBD1 or TRBD2 may supply D (5 bases each). The CDR3 totals 14 residues. The germline V gene encodes CDR1 SGHKS and CDR2 YYEKEE (reference sequence). V lost 0 bases and J lost 4, with 9 bases in between. CDR3 nucleotide sequence: TGTGCCAGCAGCTTGGTGAGAGGGGCAGATACGCAGTATTTT. It specifies CASSLVRGADTQYF.